Reported below is one T cell receptor beta chain. This specimen belongs to a study of blood T cell repertoires in COVID-19. At the level of the study: The cDNA or gDNA used as material had been derived from T cells, B-cell-depleted T cells, or PBMCs.

Per the authors' pipeline: Nucleated cell counts were estimated from reference gene primer amplification. Here immunoSEQ multiplex PCR was the method, and the copy in TCRdb shows in-frame clones only, minus some. V and J calls plus clone size are reproduced from that table; the DNA served to infer D and trimming. The sample lists under 200,000 clones; roughly 89% were seen once. Germline CDR1 MNHEY, CDR2 SVGEGT. The V and J ends lost 6 bases and 1 base respectively, with 15 bases between them. The length of the CDR3 is 16 residues. Those enrolled in Seattle joined during active infection and were followed longitudinally afterward.

V and J are TRBV6-2 or TRBV6-3 and TRBJ2-2; D not resolved. The clonotype originates from a woman aged 70-85 years with COVID-19, enrolled during active disease. The sample comprised peripheral blood. The CDR3 protein is CASSLDGWMNTGELFF. The CDR3 region has the DNA TGTGCCAGCAGCCTAGACGGGTGGATGAACACCGGGGAGCTGTTTTTT.